This T cell receptor (beta chain) comes out of a study of blood T cell repertoires in COVID-19. Background on the study: Some COVID-19 samples were acute and others convalescent; all came from the United States, Italy and Spain. In each case, the material was cDNA or gDNA derived from T cells, B-cell-depleted T cells, or PBMCs.

The germline CDR1 and CDR2 sequences are SGHVS and FQNEAQ. This CDR3 region has 14 residues. The ends were cut back, 3 bases at V and 5 bases at J, with 13 bases in the middle. As handled by the study authors: Scientists estimated how many nucleated cells there were by amplifying reference gene primers. The table came from immunoSEQ multiplex PCR; TCRdb's copy has only in-frame clones and leaves some out. V and J calls and clone size are as listed in that table; D and trimming were resolved from the DNA. In the table there are 110,000 to 150,000 clones, around 80% of which are singletons. The sample consisted of peripheral blood. This receptor was obtained from a woman aged 80 or over in a cohort sampled during active or convalescent COVID-19. The V and J genes are TRBV7-8 and TRBJ2-5; tentative D call: TRBD2 (7 bases). The CDR3 nucleotides read TGTGCCAGCAGCTTCGGGGGGCCAGGGGAGACCCAGTACTTC. It translates to CASSFGGPGETQYF.